This T cell receptor (beta chain) came from a study of T cells in tuberculosis. Repertoires were generated with immunoSEQ multiplex PCR, while TCRdb's copy carries only in-frame clones and drops some. The sample has 29,000 or so clones, about 92% seen once; the top ten hold under 7%. The length of the CDR3 is 12 residues. The germline V gene has CDR1 GTSNPN and CDR2 SVGIG (reference sequence). With 5 bases clipped from V and 7 bases from J, the junction kept 2 bases outside the gene matches. Time point noted: new active TB diagnosis, blood taken before or within 7 days of starting treatment. The source of this sequence is an adult with tuberculosis. Sequencing used PBMCs, obtained at tuberculosis diagnosis. This chain links TRBV30 with TRBJ1-4; 9 bases match TRBD1. The CDR3 coding sequence is TGTGCCTGGGGGACAGGGAGTGAAAAACTGTTTTTT. This codes for CAWGTGSEKLFF.